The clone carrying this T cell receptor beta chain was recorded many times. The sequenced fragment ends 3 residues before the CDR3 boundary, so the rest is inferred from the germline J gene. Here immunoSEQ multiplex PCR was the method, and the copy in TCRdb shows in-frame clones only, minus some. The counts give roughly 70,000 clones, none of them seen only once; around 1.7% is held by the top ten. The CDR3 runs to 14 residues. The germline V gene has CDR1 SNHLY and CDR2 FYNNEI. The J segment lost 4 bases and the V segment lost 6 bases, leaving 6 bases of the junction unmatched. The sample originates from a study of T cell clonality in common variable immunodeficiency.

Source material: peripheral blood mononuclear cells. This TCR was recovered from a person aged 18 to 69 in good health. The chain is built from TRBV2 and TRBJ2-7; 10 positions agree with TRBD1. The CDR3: CASSRDRGQYEQYF. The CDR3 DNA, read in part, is TGTGCCAGCAGCAGGGACAGGGGACAGTACGAG.